The rows below give T cell receptor beta chains drawn from one sample of a study of cytomegalovirus exposure and HLA in healthy donors. Some clones are missing from TCRdb's copy, which holds only in-frame ones; the method was immunoSEQ multiplex PCR. The profile shows 130,000 to 150,000 clones, about four fifths of them singletons. The source material was PBMCs. Receptor source: a man aged 25-45 years in good health and CMV-seronegative. CDR3s include the opening cysteine and the closing phenylalanine or tryptophan. A D gene is named only where the DNA matches it firmly. The size of a clone is reported for some rows only, either as once, few or many, or as a class for expanded clones.

d_gene,abundance,v_gene,j_gene,CDR3aa,CDR3nt
.,.,TRBV2,TRBJ1-2,CASSLARVDYGYTF,TGTGCCAGCTCCCTCGCCCGGGTGGACTATGGCTACACCTTC
.,.,TRBV6-5,TRBJ1-4,CASRQGPNEKLFF,TGTGCCAGCAGACAGGGACCTAATGAAAAACTGTTTTTT
TRBD1,.,TRBV5-6,TRBJ1-2,CASSLRGQGNYGYTF,TGTGCCAGCAGCTTGCGCGGACAGGGTAACTATGGCTACACCTTC
.,.,TRBV15,TRBJ1-5,CATSRDGGTSNQPQHF,TGTGCCACCAGCAGAGACGGGGGGACTAGCAATCAGCCCCAGCATTTT
.,.,TRBV28,TRBJ2-1,CASSFRLGNEQFF,TGTGCCAGCAGTTTCCGACTAGGCAATGAGCAGTTCTTC
.,.,TRBV6-5,TRBJ1-5,CASRQQNQPQHF,TGTGCCAGTAGACAGCAGAATCAGCCCCAGCATTTT
.,.,TRBV25-1,TRBJ1-1,CASSGGFTGTRNTEAFF,TGTGCCAGCAGTGGCGGATTTACCGGGACAAGGAATACTGAAGCTTTCTTT
TRBD2,.,TRBV4-1,TRBJ2-3,CASSQTAGGVTDTQYF,TGCGCCAGCAGCCAAACAGCGGGGGGGGTCACAGATACGCAGTATTTT
.,.,TRBV6-1,TRBJ1-1,CASSERLGKGAEAFF,TGTGCCAGCAGTGAACGGCTGGGTAAGGGGGCTGAAGCTTTCTTT
.,.,TRBV6-6,TRBJ2-1,CASSYPPDSIREQFF,TGTGCCAGCAGTTATCCACCTGACTCGATACGAGAGCAGTTCTTC
.,.,TRBV5-4,TRBJ2-1,CASSQRPQDEQFF,TGTGCCAGCAGCCAACGACCCCAGGATGAGCAGTTCTTC
.,.,TRBV7-2,TRBJ1-2,CASSLAGEDFYGYTF,TGTGCCAGCAGCTTAGCAGGGGAGGACTTCTATGGCTACACCTTC
TRBD2,few,TRBV4-1,TRBJ2-1,CASSLPSGYNEQFF,TGCGCCAGCAGCCTTCCTAGCGGGTACAATGAGCAGTTCTTC
.,.,TRBV2,TRBJ2-2,CASSPRFSANTGELFF,TGTGCCAGCAGTCCCCGGTTTTCCGCGAACACCGGGGAGCTGTTTTTT
.,.,TRBV6-1,TRBJ1-3,CASCLGGVGNTIYF,TGTGCCAGCTGCCTCGGGGGTGTAGGAAACACCATATATTTT
TRBD2,.,TRBV28,TRBJ2-1,CASSGGEGPYNEQFF,TGTGCCAGCAGTGGGGGGGAGGGCCCCTACAATGAGCAGTTCTTC
TRBD2,.,TRBV6-5,TRBJ2-1,CASSYAGGVNEQFF,TGTGCCAGCAGTTACGCGGGGGGGGTTAATGAGCAGTTCTTC
.,once,TRBV5-1,TRBJ1-2,CASSLAAGGGYTF,TGCGCCAGCAGCTTGGCCGCTGGTGGCGGCTACACCTTC
.,.,TRBV2,TRBJ2-7,CASSEGVDSSYEQYF,TGTGCCAGCAGTGAAGGGGTTGACAGCTCCTACGAGCAGTACTTC
TRBD1,.,TRBV27,TRBJ2-7,CASSSGWDRGNLGQYF,TGTGCCAGCAGTTCAGGATGGGACAGGGGAAACTTAGGGCAGTACTTC
.,few,TRBV6-5,TRBJ1-5,CASSPDILGQPQHF,TGTGCCAGCAGTCCTGACATTCTCGGACAGCCCCAGCATTTT
TRBD1,.,TRBV7-6,TRBJ2-5,CASSRGTGGSGTQYF,TGTGCCAGCAGCCGCGGGACAGGGGGATCAGGGACCCAGTACTTC
TRBD2,.,TRBV6-4,TRBJ2-5,CASSDSAGQETQYF,TGTGCCAGCAGTGACTCAGCGGGGCAAGAGACCCAGTACTTC
.,.,TRBV2,TRBJ1-4,CASSARGSDEKLFF,TGTGCCAGCAGTGCCCGGGGAAGCGATGAAAAACTGTTTTTT
.,.,TRBV9,TRBJ2-7,CASSVTGTRAYEQYF,TGTGCCAGCAGCGTAACGGGAACCCGAGCCTACGAGCAGTACTTC
.,.,TRBV14,TRBJ1-1,CASRWQVNTEAFF,TGTGCCAGCAGATGGCAGGTGAACACTGAAGCTTTCTTT
TRBD1,.,TRBV2,TRBJ1-2,CAGRERGQGYGYTF,TGTGCCGGCAGAGAAAGGGGACAGGGTTATGGCTACACCTTC
TRBD1,few,TRBV27,TRBJ1-2,CASSSRTGVGYGYTF,TGTGCCAGCAGTTCCCGGACAGGGGTTGGCTATGGCTACACCTTC
.,.,TRBV6-5,TRBJ1-2,CASSYRHRLNYGYTF,TGTGCCAGCAGTTACCGACACCGTCTTAACTATGGCTACACCTTC
.,.,TRBV11-2,TRBJ2-5,CASSLGVGARKTQYF,TGTGCCAGCAGCTTAGGGGTGGGGGCTAGAAAGACCCAGTACTTC
TRBD2,.,TRBV6-5,TRBJ2-7,CASSYSSGYAYEQYF,TGTGCCAGCAGTTATAGTAGCGGGTATGCCTACGAGCAGTACTTC
TRBD1,.,TRBV4-2,TRBJ1-2,CASSQDGDRKTYGYTF,TGTGCCAGCAGCCAAGACGGGGACAGGAAGACCTATGGCTACACCTTC
TRBD2,.,TRBV10-3,TRBJ2-2,CAISPGGGNTGELFF,TGTGCCATCAGTCCAGGCGGGGGGAACACCGGGGAGCTGTTTTTT
.,.,TRBV27,TRBJ2-5,CASSIVGHPQETQYF,TGTGCCAGCAGTATAGTGGGGCACCCTCAAGAGACCCAGTACTTC
TRBD1,.,TRBV5-1,TRBJ2-7,CASSFDRGYEQYF,TGCGCCAGCAGCTTCGACAGGGGTTACGAGCAGTACTTC
.,.,TRBV2,TRBJ2-2,CASRAGLAGELFF,TGTGCCAGCAGAGCAGGTTTAGCCGGGGAGCTGTTTTTT
TRBD1,once,TRBV27,TRBJ2-7,CASSLQGAYEQYF,TGTGCCAGCAGTTTGCAGGGGGCCTACGAGCAGTACTTC
.,.,TRBV28,TRBJ1-2,CACRRQPPNYGYTF,TGTGCCTGCCGGAGGCAGCCACCTAACTATGGCTACACCTTC
TRBD2,once,TRBV5-1,TRBJ2-2,CASSTGLHTGELFF,TGCGCCAGCAGCACGGGACTACACACCGGGGAGCTGTTTTTT
.,.,TRBV30,TRBJ2-3,CAWSGRNGAGQSTDTQYF,TGTGCCTGGAGTGGGAGGAACGGAGCGGGACAAAGCACAGATACGCAGTATTTT
.,.,TRBV6-4,TRBJ1-5,CASGDGDTSPQHF,TGTGCCAGCGGGGACGGGGACACCAGTCCCCAGCATTTT
TRBD2,few,TRBV2,TRBJ2-1,CASSELAGGPREQFF,TGTGCCAGCAGTGAACTAGCGGGGGGGCCCCGCGAGCAGTTCTTC
.,.,TRBV7-8,TRBJ1-5,CASSLLTGMSNQPQHF,TGTGCCAGCAGCCTACTTACAGGGATGAGCAATCAGCCCCAGCATTTT
.,once,TRBV5-4,TRBJ2-3,CASSLAGGTDTQYF,TGTGCCAGCAGCTTAGCAGGGGGCACAGATACGCAGTATTTT
TRBD1,.,TRBV5-1,TRBJ1-1,CASSGGQGETEAFF,TGCGCCAGCAGCGGGGGACAGGGGGAAACTGAAGCTTTCTTT
.,.,TRBV5-6,TRBJ1-1,CASSFWQGYTEAFF,TGTGCCAGCAGCTTTTGGCAGGGGTACACTGAAGCTTTCTTT
TRBD1,.,TRBV5-4,TRBJ2-5,CASSSGTGLQETQYF,TGTGCCAGCAGCTCCGGGACAGGACTCCAAGAGACCCAGTACTTC
.,.,TRBV18,TRBJ1-1,CASSPPTGPNTEAFF,TGTGCCAGCTCACCACCGACAGGACCGAACACTGAAGCTTTCTTT
.,few,TRBV4-1,TRBJ2-1,CASSQSRINNEQFF,TGCGCCAGCAGCCAATCCAGGATCAACAATGAGCAGTTCTTC
TRBD1,.,TRBV5-1,TRBJ2-5,CASSTGGASGETQYF,TGCGCCAGCAGCACAGGGGGCGCGAGTGGAGAGACCCAGTACTTC
.,.,TRBV7-3,TRBJ1-1,CANSLSKNTEAFF,TGTGCCAACAGCTTAAGTAAGAACACTGAAGCTTTCTTT
TRBD1,.,TRBV28,TRBJ2-7,CASSLTGGYFEQYF,TGTGCCAGCAGTTTGACAGGGGGCTATTTCGAGCAGTACTTC
.,.,TRBV4-1,TRBJ1-1,CASSQESGGNTEAFF,TGCGCCAGCAGCCAAGAGTCGGGGGGGAACACTGAAGCTTTCTTT
.,.,TRBV27,TRBJ2-3,CASSLYPPFAGTDTQYF,TGTGCCAGCAGTTTATACCCCCCCTTCGCGGGCACAGATACGCAGTATTTT
TRBD2,.,TRBV7-9,TRBJ2-2,CASSPTRDYRWTGELFF,TGTGCCAGCAGCCCAACACGGGACTATCGGTGGACCGGGGAGCTGTTTTTT